This passage covers 18 T cell receptor beta chains from one sample sequenced in a study of T-cell memory formation after mild COVID-19. One entry per CDR3 protein, called by TCRdb with MiXCR from the 5' RACE reads. In the table there are 410,000 or so distinct CDR3 sequences, about 25% of which are singletons. The specimen sequenced was PBMCs or a T cell subset sorted from them (not recorded which). Every receptor here comes from an adult woman who had mild COVID-19 (a few samples of this study predate the infection). Cell type and time point are not known.

This clonotype appeared many times. The chain joins TRBV29-1 to TRBJ1-2; D not certain. Trimming removed 2 bases from V and 5 bases from J, with 3 bases in between. Germline loops: CDR1 SQVTM, CDR2 ANQGSEA. The CDR3 extends over 10 amino acids. This CDR3 is CSVEQYGYTF. In nucleotides, the CDR3 is TGCAGCGTTGAACAGTATGGCTACACCTTC.

This clonotype has a handful of counts. This CDR3 is CASSGRDAHLGSEQYF. The CDR3 bases are TGTGCCAGCAGCGGCCGGGACGCCCACCTCGGGTCCGAGCAGTACTTC. V gene TRBV9 combines with J gene TRBJ2-7, with D perhaps TRBD1 or TRBD2 (5 bases each). V was clipped by 3 bases and J by 6 bases, with 22 bases between them. Germline assignment: CDR1 SGDLS and CDR2 YYNGEE. This CDR3 has 16 residues.

The J gene is TRBJ2-2, the V gene TRBV7-6, with 11 bases lining up with TRBD2. The junction had 8 bases not matched to a gene; V was cut back by 1 base and J by 4 bases. The CDR3 has 18 amino acids. Germline lookup yields CDR1 SGHVS and CDR2 FNYEAQ. DNA for the CDR3: TGTGCCAGCAGCTTAGGCCCAACTAGCGGGAGACGCACCGGGGAGCTGTTTTTT. Translation: CASSLGPTSGRRTGELFF.

The chain recombines TRBV5-6 with TRBJ2-1; 7 bases map to TRBD1. Germline lookup yields CDR1 SGHDT and CDR2 YYEEEE. This CDR3 is built from 17 residues. Trimming removed 4 bases from V and 0 bases from J; junction bases left unmatched: 10. This chain's CDR3 is CASSLGTEPSSYNEQFF. The CDR3 nucleotides read TGTGCCAGCAGCCTCGGGACAGAGCCGAGCTCCTACAATGAGCAGTTCTTC.

The V gene is TRBV5-1, the J gene TRBJ2-3; TRBD1 matches 7 bases. Germline CDR1 is SGHRS and CDR2 is YFSETQ. J lost 0 bases, V lost 4 bases, and 8 bases had no gene match. The CDR3 consists of 16 residues. CDR3 amino acids: CASSRDRSTSTDTQYF. DNA for the CDR3: TGCGCCAGCAGCCGGGACAGATCAACTAGCACAGATACGCAGTATTTT.

There are a few counts of this clonotype. This chain links TRBV6-6 with TRBJ1-3; D unresolved. Germline V gives CDR1 MNHNY, CDR2 SVGAGI (reference sequence). V lost 2 bases to trimming and J lost 0 bases, with 8 bases between them. The CDR3 is 15 amino acids. The CDR3 DNA is TGTGCCAGCAGTTACGGAGGCAGCTCTGGAAACACCATATATTTT. Its protein is CASSYGGSSGNTIYF.

Only a few counts were recorded for this clonotype. The rearrangement links TRBV19 to TRBJ1-1; no firm D call. The germline V and J ends were trimmed by 3 bases and 5 bases, with 7 bases remaining between them. CDR1 LNHDA and CDR2 SQIVND come from the germline V gene (reference sequence). The CDR3 loop spans 12 amino acids. The CDR3 DNA is TGTGCCAGTAGTATCACACGAACTGAAGCTTTCTTT. Its protein product is CASSITRTEAFF.

The sample holds many counts of this clonotype. The chain employs TRBV25-1 and TRBJ2-7, with 8 bases that match TRBD2. This CDR3 contains 13 residues. J gave up 6 bases and V 4 bases, and 5 bases lay outside the gene matches. From germline, CDR1 is MGHDK and CDR2 SYGVNS. The CDR3 is CASSAPRGGEQYF. The CDR3 DNA is TGTGCCAGCAGTGCTCCACGGGGGGGCGAGCAGTACTTC.

Sample share makes this clonotype medium-sized. The V gene is TRBV6-5, the J gene TRBJ2-3; D is uncertain. Trimming cost V 5 bases and J 6 bases, with 6 bases left between them. The CDR3 has 11 amino acids. CDR1 is MNHEY and CDR2 is SVGAGI in the germline V gene. CDR3 nucleotide sequence: TGTGCCAGCAGTGACTGGGATACGCAGTATTTT. Protein sequence: CASSDWDTQYF.

The rearrangement joins TRBV7-3 to TRBJ1-1, with a possible D match to TRBD1 (6 bases). The CDR3 has 13 amino acids. V was clipped by 4 bases and J by 8 bases, with 14 bases between them. Germline lookup yields CDR1 SGHTA and CDR2 FQGTGA. CDR3 DNA: TGTGCCAGCAGCTCCAGGGGTTTCCCCGAAGCTTTCTTT. This encodes CASSSRGFPEAFF.

Ten or more counts support this clonotype. CDR3 in DNA: TGCAGCCTTACCGGGACAGGGAGGGCAAATGAGCAGTTCTTC. It is translated as CSLTGTGRANEQFF. The chain links TRBV29-1 to TRBJ2-1; 9 bases agree with TRBD1. With 8 bases clipped from V and 7 bases from J, the junction kept 12 bases outside the gene matches. The CDR3 length is 14 residues. The germline V gene has CDR1 SQVTM and CDR2 ANQGSEA.

This clonotype turned up a few times. The chain joins TRBV15 to TRBJ2-5, with 9 bases aligning to TRBD1. The CDR3 totals 13 residues. CDR1 is LNHNV and CDR2 is YYDKDF in the germline V gene (reference sequence). V gave up 5 bases and J gave up 11 bases; unmatched junction bases: 9. In DNA, the CDR3 is TGTGCCACCAGCTCCCGGACAGGGACAGGGCAGTACTTC. Its protein product is CATSSRTGTGQYF.

This clonotype was observed a few times. This chain links TRBV12-3 or TRBV12-4 with TRBJ2-7; D perhaps matches TRBD2 (6 bases). V dropped 3 bases and J dropped 6 bases, with 12 bases sitting between them. The CDR3 is 13 amino acids. The CDR3 here is CASSFGLGGEQYF. As DNA, the CDR3 is TGTGCCAGCAGTTTTGGGCTGGGGGGCGAGCAGTACTTC.

This chain uses TRBV24-1 with TRBJ2-5; no clear D. The CDR3 is made up of 12 amino acids. Trimming shortened V by 4 bases and J by 2 bases, and 4 bases separated the two germline ends. Looked up from germline, CDR1 is KGHDR and CDR2 is SFDVKD. CDR3 sequence reads: CATSDRQETQYF. The CDR3 bases are TGTGCCACCAGTGACCGACAAGAGACCCAGTACTTC.

The rearrangement links TRBV6-5 to TRBJ2-7; possibly TRBD2 for D (5 bases). CDR1 is MNHEY and CDR2 is SVGAGI in the germline V gene. This CDR3 comprises 13 residues. V shed 4 bases and J shed 6 bases, with 13 bases lying between them. CDR3 bases: TGTGCCAGCAGTTTAGTTAGCGTCAGCGAGCAGTACTTC. It translates to CASSLVSVSEQYF.

This clonotype came up once. The chain uses TRBV6-2 or TRBV6-3 and TRBJ1-5; 7 bases are a match to TRBD1. V trimming: 6 bases; J trimming: 3 bases; junction bases outside the gene matches: 2. CDR1 and CDR2 (germline): MNHEY, SVGEGT. The length of the CDR3 is 13 residues. DNA for the CDR3: TGTGCCAGCAGGGGACAGTTCAATCAGCCCCAGCATTTT. Protein product: CASRGQFNQPQHF.

The J gene is TRBJ1-2, the V gene TRBV9; no clear D. CDR3 length equals 13 residues. Germline values: CDR1 SGDLS, CDR2 YYNGEE. The V end was cut by 0 bases, the J end by 2 bases, with 5 bases between. Here the CDR3 reads CASSVVSNYGYTF. CDR3 nucleotide sequence: TGTGCCAGCAGCGTAGTATCGAACTATGGCTACACCTTC.

This clonotype was found a few times. The chain couples TRBV15 to TRBJ1-4, with a tentative D call TRBD1 (5 bases). This CDR3 has 18 residues. CDR1 LNHNV and CDR2 YYDKDF come from the germline V gene (reference sequence). V dropped 0 bases and J dropped 8 bases, with 22 bases sitting between them. CDR3 sequence: CATSRDALGQGGGEKLFF. The CDR3 nucleotides read TGTGCCACCAGCAGAGATGCCCTGGGGCAGGGTGGGGGAGAAAAACTGTTTTTT.